This entry features one T cell receptor beta chain sequence. Trimming removed 4 bases from V and 2 bases from J; junction bases left unmatched: 8. CDR3 size: 15 residues. Looked up from germline, CDR1 is MGHRA and CDR2 is YSYEKL. This table comes from immunoSEQ multiplex PCR, and its TCRdb copy is limited to in-frame clones, with some not included. The sample lists 35,000 to 50,000 clones; about 90% were seen once. This sample was included in a study of blood T cell repertoires in COVID-19. The wider study: Samples taken during acute and convalescent COVID-19 were collected in the United States, Italy and Spain. In each case, the material was cDNA or gDNA derived from T cells, B-cell-depleted T cells, or PBMCs.

The sample consisted of peripheral blood. The J gene is TRBJ2-7, the V gene TRBV4-1; TRBD1 matches at 7 bases. The origin of this receptor is a man in his fifties with active COVID-19. CDR3 DNA sequence: TGCGCCAGCAGCCCTCGACAGGGACCCACCTACGAGCAGTACTTC. Amino acids: CASSPRQGPTYEQYF.